This TCR beta chain was sequenced during a study of blood T cells in healthy people across ages. Study-wide results and limits: The diversity estimates, figures obtained from one million T cells, were considered underestimates.

A second roughly 6 to 11 cycle PCR used barcoded and J-beta primers. Using its own MiXCR run on the 5' RACE reads, TCRdb lists one record per CDR3 protein. The sample shows under 1 million distinct CDR3 sequences, 40% to 50% of them seen only once. CDR3 length: 17 residues. V lost 5 bases and J lost 0, with 14 bases in between. Germline CDR1 SGHVS, CDR2 FQNEAQ. In the case of this clonotype: Antigen specificity is unknown.

V usage is TRBV7-8 and J usage is TRBJ1-6; D gene uncertain. The sequence derives from a man between 60 and 70 years old in good health. The material sequenced was blood. This CDR3 reads CASSLAYMSSYNSPLHF. The CDR3 DNA reads as TGTGCCAGCAGCCTGGCGTACATGAGCTCCTATAATTCACCCCTCCACTTT.